Shown below are 21 T cell receptor beta chains from a single sample sequenced in a study of T cells in Graves' hyperthyroidism and ophthalmopathy. TCR beta CDR3 sequences were amplified from RNA transcripts. The primer set for the first-round RT-PCR of the TCR CDR3 was HTBI. MiXCR, run by TCRdb on the multiplex PCR reads, gives a single entry per CDR3 protein. The data contain 600,000 to 800,000 distinct CDR3 sequences, roughly a third of them singletons. The specimen sequenced was blood. The receptors stem from a woman in her forties with Graves' hyperthyroidism.

This chain uses TRBV29-1 with TRBJ1-5, with TRBD1 matching 8 bases. Germline CDR1 is SQVTM and CDR2 is ANQGSEA. The trim removed 3 bases at V and 6 bases at J, leaving 7 bases unmatched. The CDR3 totals 14 residues. CDR3: CSVDGQGGGQPQHF. CDR3 in DNA: TGCAGCGTTGACGGACAGGGAGGCGGTCAGCCCCAGCATTTT.

V and J are TRBV5-6 and TRBJ2-6; D remains ambiguous. CDR3 length: 14 amino acids. Per the germline V gene, CDR1 is SGHDT and CDR2 is YYEEEE. The V end was cut by 4 bases, the J end by 12 bases, with 17 bases between. The chain's CDR3 is CASSEAAGPGVLTF. The CDR3 DNA follows: TGTGCCAGCAGCGAAGCCGCAGGACCGGGCGTCCTGACTTTC. Looking up the rest from reference TRBV5-6 and TRBJ2-6 gives the full variable domain: DAGVTQSPTHLIKTRGQQVTLRCSPKSGHDTVSWYQQALGQGPQFIFQYYEEEERQRGNFPDRFSGHQFPNYSSELNVNALLLGDSALYLCASSEAAGPGVLTFGAGSRLTVL.

V gene TRBV10-3 combines with J gene TRBJ1-2; a weak D match, TRBD1 (6 bases). The CDR3 runs 12 residues. Germline assignment: CDR1 ENHRY and CDR2 SYGVKD. V was shortened by 3 bases and J by 8 bases, with 10 bases between the two germline ends. DNA for the CDR3: TGTGCCATCAGTGACAGGGGACGGGGCTACACCTTC. Amino acid sequence: CAISDRGRGYTF.

This clonotype was observed a few times. The rearrangement links TRBV12-3 or TRBV12-4 to TRBJ2-5, with D possibly TRBD1 on 5 matching bases. The CDR3 has 14 residues. V dropped 8 bases and J dropped 2 bases, with 15 bases sitting between them. The CDR3 DNA reads as TGTGCCAGCGCTCCCGTCGGACAACAAGAGACCCAGTACTTC. It translates to CASAPVGQQETQYF.

The rearrangement joins TRBV5-6 to TRBJ2-7; 13 bases are a match to TRBD2. CDR3 size: 17 residues. Trimming took 0 bases from V and 2 from J; bases not matched to a gene: 5. The germline V gene has CDR1 SGHDT and CDR2 YYEEEE. CDR3 nucleotide sequence: TGTGCCAGCAGCTTGGTGCGACTAGCGGGAGGAGCCTACGAGCAGTACTTC. This encodes CASSLVRLAGGAYEQYF. Full variable domain (missing parts from reference TRBV5-6 and TRBJ2-7): DAGVTQSPTHLIKTRGQQVTLRCSPKSGHDTVSWYQQALGQGPQFIFQYYEEEERQRGNFPDRFSGHQFPNYSSELNVNALLLGDSALYLCASSLVRLAGGAYEQYFGPGTRLTVT.

This sequence joins TRBV20-1 and TRBJ2-5, with D perhaps TRBD1 (6 bases). The CDR3 has 16 residues. Germline V lookup: CDR1 DFQATT, CDR2 SNEGSKA (reference sequence). Between the trimmed V and J ends, which lost 5 bases and 2 bases, there was a span of 21 bases. The CDR3 region is CSASITGQGIQETQYF. CDR3 nucleotides: TGCAGTGCTTCTATTACGGGACAAGGCATACAAGAGACCCAGTACTTC.

In its sample, this clonotype was seen once. The rearrangement uses TRBV12-3 or TRBV12-4 and TRBJ1-4; 12 bases match TRBD1. V shed 6 bases and J 11 bases; nucleotides not matched to a gene: 4. This CDR3 region has 13 residues. Here the CDR3 reads CASSRGTGGKLFF. DNA for the CDR3: TGTGCCAGCAGCCGGGGGACAGGGGGCAAACTGTTTTTT.

The table lists this clonotype with many counts. V usage is TRBV10-3 and J usage is TRBJ1-1; possibly TRBD1 for D (5 bases). Germline V gene data show CDR1 as ENHRY and CDR2 as SYGVKD. The CDR3 is 11 amino acids. The ends were cut back, 4 bases at V and 8 bases at J, with 8 bases in the middle. The CDR3 region is CAISAGTEAFF. CDR3 DNA: TGTGCCATCAGTGCTGGGACGGAAGCTTTCTTT.

This clonotype was counted between two and nine times. The CDR3 is CASSEDGGNNSPLHF. The CDR3, as DNA: TGTGCCAGCAGTGAGGATGGGGGTAATAATTCACCCCTCCACTTT. This sequence joins TRBV7-2 and TRBJ1-6, with D possibly matching TRBD1 (5 bases). Between the trimmed V and J ends, which lost 6 bases and 5 bases, there was a span of 14 bases. Germline CDR1 reads SGHTA; CDR2 reads FQGNSA. The CDR3 contains 15 residues. Combining the CDR3 with reference TRBV7-2 and TRBJ1-6 gives the whole variable domain GAGVSQSPSNKVTEKGKDVELRCDPISGHTALYWYRQSLGQGLEFLIYFQGNSAPDKSGLPSDRFSAERTGGSVSTLTIQRTQQEDSAVYLCASSEDGGNNSPLHFGNGTRLTVT.

This clonotype has a handful of counts. The rearrangement joins TRBV6-2 or TRBV6-3 to TRBJ2-7; no reliable D call. Germline assignment: CDR1 MNHEY and CDR2 SVGEGT. Trimming removed 6 bases from V and 0 bases from J, with 15 bases in between. The CDR3 sequence is 15 residues long. Written as DNA, the CDR3 is TGTGCCAGCAGCCTTCTTCATGAGGACTCCTACGAGCAGTACTTC. It is translated as CASSLLHEDSYEQYF.

This clonotype was counted a few times. The chain joins TRBV9 to TRBJ1-1; TRBD1 matches at 8 bases. Germline assignment: CDR1 SGDLS and CDR2 YYNGEE. This CDR3 is built from 15 residues. With V trimmed by 3 bases and J by 7 bases, 11 bases remained unmatched. The CDR3 is CASSAPSTGVGEAFF. CDR3 sequence (DNA): TGTGCCAGCAGCGCACCATCGACAGGGGTTGGTGAAGCTTTCTTT.

This clonotype was recorded a few times. The chain couples TRBV10-3 to TRBJ1-6, with D perhaps TRBD1 (5 bases). Per germline, CDR1 ENHRY and CDR2 SYGVKD. Trimming removed 2 bases at V and 10 bases at J, with 12 bases between. The CDR3 runs 14 residues. This chain's CDR3 is CAISEGFGGSPLHF. The CDR3 nucleotides are TGTGCCATCAGTGAGGGGTTTGGGGGATCACCCCTCCACTTT.

The sample holds one count of this clonotype. The genes are TRBV7-3 and TRBJ2-7; D is perhaps TRBD2 (6 bases). The CDR3 contains 15 residues. V was shortened by 2 bases and J by 2 bases, with 13 bases between the two germline ends. CDR1 and CDR2 from the germline V gene are SGHTA and FQGTGA. The CDR3 DNA sequence: TGTGCCAGCAGCTTAGCGGGACGGGGTCCCTACGAGCAGTACTTC. Translating gives CASSLAGRGPYEQYF.

Only a few counts were recorded for this clonotype. This rearrangement joins TRBV7-9 to TRBJ2-7, with TRBD1 matching 9 bases. Germline CDR1 reads SEHNR; CDR2 reads FQNEAQ (reference sequence). Trimming at V came to 4 bases and at J to 3 bases, leaving 10 bases not matched to a gene. There are 16 residues in the CDR3. CDR3 in amino acids: CASSSPGTGRVYEQYF. Written as DNA, the CDR3 is TGTGCCAGCAGCTCACCCGGGACAGGGCGGGTCTACGAGCAGTACTTC.

V and J are TRBV7-2 and TRBJ2-7, with a tentative D call TRBD1 (6 bases). Trimming took off 1 base at V and 5 bases at J, with 15 bases between the two ends. Germline V gene sequence: CDR1 SGHTA, CDR2 FQGNSA. The CDR3 has 15 amino acids. The CDR3 coding sequence is TGTGCCAGCAGCTTAGTGGGGGCTCGGTTAAACGAGCAGTACTTC. Protein sequence: CASSLVGARLNEQYF.

The chain uses TRBV6-5 and TRBJ2-7; the match to TRBD1 covers 12 bases. CDR3 length equals 15 residues. Losses at the gene ends were 6 bases for V and 4 bases for J; bases not matched to a gene: 7. Germline-derived CDR1 and CDR2 are MNHEY and SVGAGI. The CDR3 reads CASRRTGQGAYEQYF. The CDR3 DNA is TGTGCCAGCAGACGTACGGGACAGGGGGCTTACGAGCAGTACTTC.

This clonotype was counted ten times or more. This chain uses TRBV25-1 with TRBJ2-5; D may be TRBD1 (5 bases). The CDR3 spans 11 residues. The germline V gene has CDR1 MGHDK and CDR2 SYGVNS. V lost 9 bases to trimming and J lost 5 bases, with 10 bases between them. The DNA of the CDR3 is TGTGCCAGTAGCAGGGCGGAGACCCAGTACTTC. The encoded protein is CASSRAETQYF.

The rearrangement uses TRBV20-1 and TRBJ1-4; D is unresolved. This CDR3 is 16 amino acids long. CDR1 and CDR2 (germline): DFQATT, SNEGSKA (reference sequence). V lost 1 base, J lost 2 bases, and 14 bases lay in between. CDR3 region: CSARVVRGGTNEKLFF. The DNA of the CDR3 is TGCAGTGCTAGAGTGGTTCGGGGAGGCACTAATGAAAAACTGTTTTTT.

This clonotype occurred many times. The V gene is TRBV4-1, the J gene TRBJ1-2; no definite D call. The ends were cut back, 0 bases at V and 8 bases at J, with 4 bases in the middle. The CDR3 is 11 amino acids. The germline V gene encodes CDR1 MGHRA and CDR2 YSYEKL. The CDR3 loop reads CASSQELGYTF. In DNA form, the CDR3 reads TGCGCCAGCAGCCAAGAGTTAGGCTACACCTTC.

This clonotype was seen a handful of times. The rearrangement links TRBV12-3 or TRBV12-4 to TRBJ1-2, with no clear D. The CDR3 runs 14 residues. V gave up 5 bases and J gave up 0 bases, with 10 bases separating them. The CDR3 sequence: CASSTRHTNYGYTF. In DNA, the CDR3 is TGTGCCAGCAGTACCCGACACACTAACTATGGCTACACCTTC.

This clonotype was picked up a small number of times. The rearrangement links TRBV2 to TRBJ2-3, with 8 positions matching TRBD2. V lost 5 bases, J lost 0 bases, and 7 bases stayed unmatched. CDR3 length: 16 amino acids. Germline V gives CDR1 SNHLY, CDR2 FYNNEI. The CDR3 sequence: CASSPLGGASTDTQYF. CDR3 bases: TGTGCCAGCAGTCCGCTCGGGGGGGCTAGCACAGATACGCAGTATTTT.